The rows below give T cell receptor beta chains drawn from one sample of a study of T-cell reconstitution after alpha-beta-depleted transplantation in children. TCRdb re-analysed the PCR reads in MiXCR, keeping a single row per CDR3 protein. The sample yields 55,000 to 85,000 distinct CDR3 sequences, roughly a tenth seen once. The sample in question was PBMCs, obtained before TCRalphabeta/CD19-depleted stem cell transplant. Every receptor here comes from a boy between 5 and 17 years old with acute myeloid leukemia, due to receive a stem cell transplant. The CDR3 runs from the conserved cysteine through the conserved F or W. A D gene is named only where the DNA matches it firmly. Expanded clones are given a class, and other clones once, few, many or no size at all.

CDR3 length	clone size	V gene	J gene	D gene	CDR3 protein	CDR3 DNA
15	many	TRBV4-1	TRBJ2-1	.	CASSQMLNSYNEQFF	TGCGCCAGCAGCCAAATGCTCAACTCCTACAATGAGCAGTTCTTC
14	many	TRBV6-5	TRBJ1-1	TRBD1	CASSYVKDRWTAFF	TGTGCCAGCAGTTACGTCAAGGACAGGTGGACTGCTTTCTTT
13	many	TRBV20-1	TRBJ2-1	TRBD1	CSATGTGVGEQFF	TGCAGTGCTACCGGGACAGGGGTTGGTGAGCAGTTCTTC
16	.	TRBV20-1	TRBJ2-1	.	CSARDLPQMINNEQFF	TGCAGTGCTAGGGACCTTCCCCAGATGATCAACAATGAGCAGTTCTTC
18	.	TRBV27	TRBJ2-7	TRBD2	CASSLSAPLAGRTYEQYF	TGTGCCAGCAGCCTCTCGGCCCCCCTAGCGGGGAGAACCTACGAGCAGTACTTC
14	many	TRBV12-3/TRBV12-4	TRBJ1-5	TRBD1	CASSGGQLVKPQHF	TGTGCCAGCAGTGGGGGACAGCTCGTAAAACCCCAGCATTTT
14	many	TRBV3-1	TRBJ1-5	.	CASSPAGGGQPQHF	TGTGCCAGCAGCCCCGCCGGGGGGGGACAGCCCCAGCATTTT
15	many	TRBV5-1	TRBJ2-1	.	CASSLSGTSYNEQFF	TGCGCCAGCAGCTTATCCGGGACTTCATACAATGAGCAGTTCTTC
18	many	TRBV5-1	TRBJ2-4	.	CASTPANGNPLAKNIQYF	TGCGCCAGCACTCCCGCAAACGGGAATCCCCTAGCCAAAAACATTCAGTACTTC
13	many	TRBV20-1	TRBJ2-7	TRBD1	CSASTGQAYEQYF	TGCAGTGCCTCTACGGGACAGGCTTACGAGCAGTACTTC